The 6 T cell receptor beta chains presented below share a single source sample, sequenced in a study of CD4 T cells in relation to SARS-CoV-2 and coronaviruses. These TCRs' antigens remain unknown. Unexposed donor CD4+ T cells date from about 2011-2018, before the COVID-19 pandemic. CD4+ T cells were isolated from the cells after more than nine days of culture. Sequencing used immunoSEQ multiplex PCR; TCRdb keeps in-frame clones, though not all of them. The sample has about 26,000 clones; around 73% are singletons. Material: CD4+ T cells from PBMCs, cultured in vitro. The source of these receptors is a human donor in good health.

The chain has TRBV9 and TRBJ2-5; possible D gene TRBD1, 5 bases. Germline CDR1 is SGDLS and CDR2 is YYNGEE. This CDR3 contains 12 residues. V was cut by 4 bases and J by 7 bases, with 11 bases left in between. This chain's CDR3 is CASSQEQGTQYF. The CDR3 DNA follows: TGTGCCAGCAGCCAGGAGCAGGGGACCCAGTACTTC.

The rearrangement joins TRBV29-1 to TRBJ2-3; D is uncertain. The germline CDR1 and CDR2 sequences are SQVTM and ANQGSEA. The CDR3 consists of 14 residues. Trimming removed 6 bases from V and 4 bases from J, with 17 bases in between. For the CDR3, the DNA is TGCAGCGTCGTCCCGGCTTTGGTCGCAGATACGCAGTATTTT. Residues: CSVVPALVADTQYF.

This chain links TRBV7-2 with TRBJ2-5, with 7 bases aligning to TRBD1. In germline, CDR1 is SGHTA, CDR2 FQGNSA. The CDR3 has 14 amino acids. V gave up 5 bases and J gave up 1 base; unmatched junction bases: 4. The CDR3 nucleotides read TGTGCCAGCAGCCAGTCAGGGGGCCAAGAGACCCAGTACTTC. Amino acid sequence: CASSQSGGQETQYF. Filled out from reference TRBV7-2 and TRBJ2-5, the complete variable domain reads GAGVSQSPSNKVTEKGKDVELRCDPISGHTALYWYRQSLGQGLEFLIYFQGNSAPDKSGLPSDRFSAERTGGSVSTLTIQRTQQEDSAVYLCASSQSGGQETQYFGPGTRLLVL.

The chain is built from TRBV7-2 and TRBJ2-2, with D tentatively TRBD1 (5 bases). This CDR3 comprises 16 residues. Germline loops: CDR1 SGHTA, CDR2 FQGNSA. Trimming took 5 bases from V and 4 from J, leaving 17 bases between them. CDR3: CASSTWGGAGTGELFF. CDR3 nucleotides: TGTGCCAGCAGCACATGGGGTGGGGCTGGCACCGGGGAGCTGTTTTTT.

The chain joins TRBV19 to TRBJ1-2; D not certain. The CDR3 sequence is 13 residues long. Looked up from germline, CDR1 is LNHDA and CDR2 is SQIVND (reference sequence). Between the trimmed V and J ends, which lost 5 bases and 3 bases, there was a span of 10 bases. The CDR3 DNA is TGTGCCAGTAGTTTCGGCAAAGACTATGGCTACACCTTC. This sequence encodes CASSFGKDYGYTF. The full variable domain, completed using reference TRBV19 and TRBJ1-2, is DGGITQSPKYLFRKEGQNVTLSCEQNLNHDAMYWYRQDPGQGLRLIYYSQIVNDFQKGDIAEGYSVSREKKESFPLTVTSAQKNPTAFYLCASSFGKDYGYTFGSGTRLTVV.

The chain recombines TRBV2 with TRBJ1-5; maybe TRBD1 (5 bases). Trimming removed 4 bases at V and 1 base at J, with 11 bases between. The length of the CDR3 is 15 residues. Germline V gene lookup returns CDR1 SNHLY and CDR2 FYNNEI. The CDR3 nucleotides read TGTGCCAGCAGTGGGATACAGGTCAGCAATCAGCCCCAGCATTTT. This sequence encodes CASSGIQVSNQPQHF.